This entry lists 28 T cell receptor beta chains sequenced from one sample in a study of vaccination and CD4 T cells after COVID-19. Treatment described: roughly 10-day PBMC culture with coronavirus spike peptide pools or control peptides (ViraFEST assay). These receptors' antigens are unknown. Cultured CD4+ T cell DNA was sequenced using the Oncomine TCR Beta short-read assay. TCRdb reprocessed the PCR reads with MiXCR, giving one entry per CDR3 protein. The sample has more than 15,000 distinct CDR3 sequences, about 39% seen once. The sample was CD4+ T cells from blood, cultured in vitro, taken before SARS-CoV-2 vaccination. The receptors shown here come from a human donor who had recovered from COVID-19.

This clonotype has just a few counts. This sequence joins TRBV20-1 and TRBJ2-1, with 8 nucleotides matching TRBD2. V was clipped by 0 bases and J by 1 base; unmatched bases: 11. CDR1 and CDR2 from the germline V gene are DFQATT and SNEGSKA (reference sequence). This CDR3 has 18 residues. This CDR3 is CSARDLRQLAVSYNEQFF. In DNA form, the CDR3 reads TGCAGTGCTAGAGATCTCCGCCAACTAGCGGTTTCCTACAATGAGCAGTTCTTC.

This chain uses TRBV19 with TRBJ1-4; D is uncertain. The germline V gene encodes CDR1 LNHDA and CDR2 SQIVND (reference sequence). V was shortened by 1 base and J by 8 bases, with 11 bases between the two germline ends. The CDR3 is 14 amino acids. The CDR3 loop reads CASSIVPGSEKLFF. The CDR3 DNA is TGTGCCAGTAGTATAGTCCCCGGCTCGGAAAAACTGTTTTTT.

This clonotype is labeled medium-sized (0.01 to 0.1%). The chain employs TRBV27 and TRBJ2-1, with D tentatively TRBD1 or TRBD2 (6 bases each). Trimming pared 3 bases from V and 0 bases from J, leaving 12 bases between. The V gene's germline CDR1 is MNHEY and CDR2 SMNVEV (reference sequence). The CDR3 has 16 amino acids. The CDR3, as DNA: TGTGCCAGCAGTTTGTACGGGGGCGTCTCCTACAATGAGCAGTTCTTC. Translating gives CASSLYGGVSYNEQFF.

The chain carries TRBV19 and TRBJ2-1; 7 nucleotides agree with TRBD1. From germline, CDR1 is LNHDA and CDR2 SQIVND (reference sequence). With 6 bases clipped from V and 9 bases from J, the junction kept 5 bases outside the gene matches. CDR3 size: 12 residues. CDR3 DNA: TGTGCCAGTAGCCCGCCAGGGGGTGAGCAGTTCTTC. It yields the protein CASSPPGGEQFF.

The chain carries TRBV7-9 and TRBJ2-6; tentatively, D is TRBD2 (6 bases). The CDR3 is made up of 17 amino acids. CDR1 is SEHNR, CDR2 FQNEAQ, per germline (reference sequence). Trimming removed 2 bases at V and 2 bases at J, with 13 bases between. CDR3 coding DNA: TGTGCCAGCAGCTTAAGCGGCGGAGGGACTGGGGCCAACGTCCTGACTTTC. Translated, it gives CASSLSGGGTGANVLTF. Full variable domain (outside the CDR3, taken from reference TRBV7-9 and TRBJ2-6): DTGVSQNPRHKITKRGQNVTFRCDPISEHNRLYWYRQTLGQGPEFLTYFQNEAQLEKSRLLSDRFSAERPKGSFSTLEIQRTEQGDSAMYLCASSLSGGGTGANVLTFGAGSRLTVL.

This chain connects TRBV12-3 or TRBV12-4 to TRBJ2-7; the match to TRBD2 covers 14 bases. V shed 7 bases and J 6 bases; nucleotides not matched to a gene: 8. The CDR3 contains 15 residues. The CDR3 sequence is CASIKTSGGAGEQYF. As DNA, the CDR3 is TGTGCCAGCATTAAGACTAGCGGGGGGGCGGGCGAGCAGTACTTC.

V gene TRBV6-1 combines with J gene TRBJ2-6; D might be TRBD1 (5 bases). The CDR3 extends over 17 amino acids. Trimming left V 7 bases short and J 1 base short, with 17 bases between. The germline V gene encodes CDR1 MNHNS and CDR2 SASEGT. The CDR3 DNA is TGTGCCAGCAAACCCTCGACAGCTCCATCTGGGGCCAACGTCCTGACTTTC. It is translated as CASKPSTAPSGANVLTF.

The V and J genes are TRBV27 and TRBJ2-5; D remains ambiguous. The V and J ends lost 3 bases and 2 bases respectively, with 1 base between them. This CDR3 spans 11 amino acids. Germline V lookup: CDR1 MNHEY, CDR2 SMNVEV (reference sequence). The CDR3 DNA is TGTGCCAGCAGTTTTCAAGAGACCCAGTACTTC. Its protein is CASSFQETQYF.

The chain has TRBV5-1 and TRBJ1-1; 8 positions agree with TRBD1. The CDR3 covers 14 residues. CDR1 SGHRS and CDR2 YFSETQ come from the germline V gene. V shed 5 bases, J shed 0 bases, and the junction held 3 bases outside the gene matches. Written as DNA, the CDR3 is TGCGCCAGCAGACCGGGACAGGTGAACACTGAAGCTTTCTTT. This sequence encodes CASRPGQVNTEAFF.

CDR3 DNA: TGTGCCAGCAGCTTACAGGGGGCAGCTAATGAAAAACTGTTTTTT. Encoded protein: CASSLQGAANEKLFF. This chain links TRBV28 with TRBJ1-4; the match to TRBD1 covers 9 bases. CDR3 size: 15 residues. Per germline, CDR1 MDHEN and CDR2 SYDVKM. V shed 6 bases, J shed 3 bases, and the junction held 5 bases outside the gene matches.

This chain connects TRBV20-1 to TRBJ1-5, with TRBD1 matching over 9 bases. Trimming cost V 2 bases and J 0 bases; bases outside gene matches: 5. Per germline, CDR1 DFQATT and CDR2 SNEGSKA (reference sequence). The CDR3 is 16 residues long. The CDR3 coding sequence is TGCAGTGCTAGACGCTCACAGGGGGCTAGCAATCAGCCCCAGCATTTT. Translating gives CSARRSQGASNQPQHF.

The CDR3 nucleotides read TGTGCCAGTAACCCGGACAGGTCTACTAACTATGGCTACACCTTC. It encodes CASNPDRSTNYGYTF. This chain connects TRBV19 to TRBJ1-2; 7 bases fit TRBD1. The CDR3 is 15 amino acids. J lost 0 bases, V lost 7 bases, and 8 bases had no gene match. Germline V lookup: CDR1 LNHDA, CDR2 SQIVND (reference sequence).

There are a few counts of this clonotype. The chain carries TRBV20-1 and TRBJ1-5; 8 positions agree with TRBD1. The J segment lost 4 bases and the V segment lost 6 bases, leaving 11 bases of the junction unmatched. CDR3 length: 15 amino acids. CDR1 and CDR2 from the germline V gene are DFQATT and SNEGSKA (reference sequence). Written as DNA, the CDR3 is TGCAGTGCAGCCGGACAGGGTCGAGGTAATCAGCCCCAGCATTTT. It translates to CSAAGQGRGNQPQHF.

This clonotype has only a few counts. The V gene is TRBV27, the J gene TRBJ1-6, with D possibly TRBD1 on 5 matching bases. The length of the CDR3 is 17 residues. V lost 3 bases and J lost 0, with 12 bases in between. Germline V lookup: CDR1 MNHEY, CDR2 SMNVEV (reference sequence). The CDR3 loop is CASSFVGGSSYNSPLHF. The CDR3 DNA reads TGTGCCAGCAGTTTTGTTGGGGGGAGCTCCTATAATTCACCCCTCCACTTT.

The J gene is TRBJ2-1, the V gene TRBV20-1; D call uncertain. Germline CDR1 DFQATT, CDR2 SNEGSKA (reference sequence). CDR3 length: 14 residues. V was pared by 7 bases and J by 5 bases, with 18 bases between. The CDR3 reads CSGIPSPKDNEQFF. The DNA of the CDR3 is TGCAGTGGTATACCTAGTCCTAAGGACAATGAGCAGTTCTTC.

This clonotype appeared once. In nucleotides, the CDR3 is TGTGCCAGCAGCCTGACAGGGAACACTGAAGCTTTCTTT. It translates to CASSLTGNTEAFF. The V and J genes are TRBV5-5 and TRBJ1-1, with D possibly being TRBD1 (6 bases). V was cut by 4 bases and J by 1 base, with 8 bases left in between. The CDR3 consists of 13 residues. Germline V gene data show CDR1 as SGHKS and CDR2 as YYEKEE (reference sequence).

This clonotype was counted only a few times. J is TRBJ2-2 and V is TRBV20-1; 8 nucleotides match TRBD1. The V gene end was trimmed by 0 bases and the J gene end by 1 base; junction bases not matched to a gene: 4. Per germline, CDR1 DFQATT and CDR2 SNEGSKA (reference sequence). The CDR3 runs 16 residues. The CDR3 protein is CSARDHGQGNTGELFF. The CDR3 nucleotides read TGCAGTGCTAGAGATCATGGACAGGGGAACACCGGGGAGCTGTTTTTT.

This clonotype was seen more than once but under ten times. This chain uses TRBV20-1 with TRBJ2-7; 7 nucleotides align to TRBD2. V lost 2 bases, J lost 2 bases, and 12 bases stayed unmatched. This CDR3 comprises 16 residues. Per germline, CDR1 DFQATT and CDR2 SNEGSKA (reference sequence). CDR3: CSARRDGGGIPYEQYF. CDR3 bases: TGCAGTGCTAGAAGGGACGGCGGGGGTATTCCCTACGAGCAGTACTTC.

This clonotype was seen only a few times. The CDR3 DNA reads TGCGCCAGGGGGAGACTAATTTTGGATACGCAGTATTTT. This translates into CARGRLILDTQYF. The V gene is TRBV10-1, the J gene TRBJ2-3; D perhaps matches TRBD2 (5 bases). Germline V gives CDR1 WNHNN, CDR2 SYGVQD (reference sequence). CDR3 size: 13 residues. The germline V and J ends were trimmed by 9 bases and 6 bases, with 16 bases remaining between them.

This clonotype was counted a few times. The rearrangement links TRBV7-2 to TRBJ1-5, with a tentative D call TRBD1 (5 bases). This CDR3 region has 13 residues. The germline gives CDR1 SGHTA, CDR2 FQGNSA. V dropped 5 bases and J dropped 7 bases, with 12 bases sitting between them. This chain's CDR3 is CASSRGTKQPQHF. DNA of the CDR3: TGTGCCAGCAGCAGAGGGACGAAGCAGCCCCAGCATTTT.

The chain carries TRBV7-2 and TRBJ2-2; 9 nucleotides match TRBD1. Germline V gene lookup returns CDR1 SGHTA and CDR2 FQGNSA. The J segment lost 7 bases and the V segment lost 0 bases, leaving 12 bases of the junction unmatched. The CDR3 has 18 residues. The CDR3 DNA follows: TGTGCCAGCAGCTTAGCAACAGGGGGCTCGATAGGTCACGGGGAGCTGTTTTTT. It translates to CASSLATGGSIGHGELFF. The full variable domain, in which reference TRBV7-2 and TRBJ2-2 provide the parts outside the CDR3, is GAGVSQSPSNKVTEKGKDVELRCDPISGHTALYWYRQSLGQGLEFLIYFQGNSAPDKSGLPSDRFSAERTGGSVSTLTIQRTQQEDSAVYLCASSLATGGSIGHGELFFGEGSRLTVL.

The V and J genes are TRBV10-3 and TRBJ1-2; D ambiguous. Germline values: CDR1 ENHRY, CDR2 SYGVKD. V was shortened by 0 bases and J by 0 bases, with 8 bases between the two germline ends. The CDR3 runs 15 residues. This CDR3 is CAISESRESNYGYTF. The CDR3 DNA is TGTGCCATCAGTGAGTCCCGGGAATCTAACTATGGCTACACCTTC.

The J gene is TRBJ1-1, the V gene TRBV6-1, with D unresolved. The CDR3 runs to 13 residues. CDR1 is MNHNS and CDR2 is SASEGT in the germline V gene. Trimming left V 5 bases short and J 2 bases short, with 9 bases between. This CDR3 reads CASSQARNTEAFF. CDR3 nucleotides: TGTGCCAGCAGTCAGGCCAGAAACACTGAAGCTTTCTTT.

This clonotype has a handful of counts. The chain combines TRBV11-3 with TRBJ1-2; perhaps TRBD1 as D (6 bases). V lost 5 bases to trimming and J lost 5 bases, with 21 bases between them. The CDR3 loop spans 16 amino acids. Germline loops: CDR1 SGHNT, CDR2 YENEEA. CDR3 residues: CASSLGTRIDSYGYTF. CDR3 bases: TGTGCCAGCAGCCTAGGGACACGCATAGATTCATATGGCTACACCTTC.

This clonotype was detected only a few times. The rearrangement joins TRBV30 to TRBJ2-5; 8 bases map to TRBD1. The CDR3 is 13 residues long. Germline V gene lookup returns CDR1 GTSNPN and CDR2 SVGIG (reference sequence). After removal of 5 bases from V and 1 base from J, the junction contained 3 bases not matched to a gene. DNA for the CDR3: TGTGCCTGGGGAGGGACAGGCCAAGAGACCCAGTACTTC. It encodes CAWGGTGQETQYF.

J is TRBJ2-3 and V is TRBV29-1, with 8 bases aligning to TRBD1. In germline, CDR1 is SQVTM, CDR2 ANQGSEA. The CDR3 covers 13 residues. The V gene end was trimmed by 7 bases and the J gene end by 3 bases; junction bases not matched to a gene: 6. CDR3 in DNA: TGCAGCGGGATGACAGGGGCTACAGATACGCAGTATTTT. It specifies CSGMTGATDTQYF.

The rearrangement links TRBV5-6 to TRBJ1-2; D is unclear. Trimming took off 4 bases at V and 2 bases at J, with 12 bases between the two ends. CDR3 length: 14 residues. CDR1 SGHDT and CDR2 YYEEEE come from the germline V gene. The CDR3 DNA follows: TGTGCCAGCAGCGCCCTGGGAGGGAACTATGGCTACACCTTC. Its protein is CASSALGGNYGYTF.

A note on this clonotype: One end of the junction does not line up with germline, which may come from a read error. This chain uses TRBV20-1 with TRBJ2-7, with 10 bases fitting TRBD1. CDR3 size: 12 residues. Germline CDR1 reads DFQATT; CDR2 reads SNEGSKA (reference sequence). Here the CDR3 reads CSARGGGTGEDF. The CDR3 DNA is TGCAGTGCTAGAGGGGGAGGGACAGGGGAGGACTTC.